This TCR beta chain was documented in a study of CD4 and CD8 cells across lung adenocarcinoma regions. TCRdb re-called the PCR reads with MiXCR, one entry per CDR3 protein. The sample comprises 20,000 to 30,000 distinct CDR3 sequences, 50% of which are singletons, and less than 50% rests with the top ten. Localized lung adenocarcinoma, a non-small cell lung cancer, affected the donors. Input material: CD8+ T cells from the center of a lung tumor. This clonotype originated in a male donor with lung adenocarcinoma. The CD4 and CD8 labels of this study may be unreliable.

CDR3 loop: CASSSGQGALQFF. The CDR3 nucleotides read TGTGCCAGCAGCTCGGGACAGGGGGCTTTGCAGTTCTTC. V is TRBV7-6 and J is TRBJ2-1; 12 bases align to TRBD1. This CDR3 contains 13 residues. CDR1 is SGHVS and CDR2 is FNYEAQ in the germline V gene. J gave up 12 bases and V 4 bases, and 4 bases lay outside the gene matches.